This T cell receptor beta chain was observed in a study of blood T cell repertoires in COVID-19. On the study more broadly: There were acute and convalescent COVID-19 samples, and they came from the United States, Italy and Spain. T cells, B-cell-depleted T cells, or PBMCs provided the cDNA or gDNA that served as material.

V dropped 5 bases and J dropped 4 bases, with 11 bases sitting between them. CDR1 KGHDR and CDR2 SFDVKD come from the germline V gene. The CDR3 totals 14 residues. Original processing notes: Counts of nucleated cells, estimated from reference gene primer amplification, were obtained. Here immunoSEQ multiplex PCR was the method, and the copy in TCRdb shows in-frame clones only, minus some. That table is the source of V, J and clone size, and D and trimming were worked out from the DNA. The data hold approximately 97,000 clones, with roughly 81% observed a single time. This TCR came from a man aged 40-55 years with active or convalescent COVID-19. The rearrangement links TRBV24-1 to TRBJ2-1; D is uncertain. Sequenced material: peripheral blood. CDR3 DNA: TGTGCCACCAGTGTGTCCGAGGTTTACAATGAGCAGTTCTTC. Its translation: CATSVSEVYNEQFF.